This is a list of T cell receptor beta chains from one sample in a study of blood T cell repertoires in COVID-19. This table comes from immunoSEQ multiplex PCR, and its TCRdb copy is limited to in-frame clones, with some not included. The sample lists approximately 210,000 clones; roughly four fifths were seen once. Sequencing was done on a sample of PBMCs or T cells enriched from blood (not recorded which). These receptors were taken from a man aged 35 to 55 who had recovered from COVID-19. The CDR3 runs from the conserved cysteine through the conserved F or W. The order of the fields is J gene, V gene, D gene, clone size, CDR3 protein, CDR3 DNA. A D gene is named only where the DNA matches it firmly. The size field is filled for only some rows; it gives once, few, many or a size class.

TRBJ1-2 TRBV7-2 TRBD1 once CASSLTGDYGYTF TGTGCCAGCAGCTTGACAGGGGACTATGGCTACACCTTC
TRBJ2-1 TRBV5-6 . . CASSSGLHDQFF TGTGCCAGCAGCTCGGGACTCCACGATCAGTTCTTC
TRBJ2-2 TRBV11-1 . . CASSPSAGELFF TGTGCCAGCAGCCCCTCGGCCGGGGAGCTGTTTTTT
TRBJ2-7 TRBV12-3/TRBV12-4 . . CASSFTGEDEQYF TGTGCCAGCAGTTTTACAGGGGAGGACGAGCAGTACTTC
TRBJ1-4 TRBV21-1 . . CASKKPSLAVEKLFF TGTGCCAGCAAAAAACCCTCCTTGGCAGTTGAAAAACTGTTTTTT
TRBJ2-1 TRBV24-1 TRBD1 few CATSVTGAYNEQFF TGTGCCACCAGTGTTACAGGGGCGTACAATGAGCAGTTCTTC
TRBJ1-1 TRBV10-3 . . CAIRTDLNTEAFF TGTGCCATCAGAACAGACCTGAACACTGAAGCTTTCTTT
TRBJ1-5 TRBV15 . . CATSLTGVNQPQHF TGTGCCACCAGCTTAACAGGAGTTAATCAGCCCCAGCATTTT
TRBJ2-1 TRBV7-3 TRBD2 . CASSPTGTIPYNEQFF TGTGCCAGCAGCCCAACCGGGACTATCCCCTACAATGAGCAGTTCTTC
TRBJ1-1 TRBV7-9 TRBD1 . CASSTGVGAFF TGTGCCAGCAGCACAGGGGTCGGAGCTTTCTTT
TRBJ1-1 TRBV28 TRBD1 . CASTAGGTNTEAFF TGTGCCAGCACGGCAGGGGGAACGAACACTGAAGCTTTCTTT
TRBJ2-1 TRBV13 . . CASSLITNNEQFF TGTGCCAGCAGCTTAATCACTAACAATGAGCAGTTCTTC
TRBJ2-5 TRBV11-3 TRBD1 . CASSPTGTAQETQYF TGTGCCAGCAGCCCGACCGGGACAGCACAAGAGACCCAGTACTTC
TRBJ1-2 TRBV7-2 TRBD1 . CASTSSGTANYGYTF TGTGCCAGCACCTCCTCAGGGACAGCTAACTATGGCTACACCTTC
TRBJ1-1 TRBV18 TRBD1 few CATAGQANTEAFF TGTGCCACCGCGGGACAGGCGAACACTGAAGCTTTCTTT
TRBJ1-4 TRBV6-6 TRBD1 . CASSRGRQGSSSYEKLFF TGTGCCAGCAGTCGAGGGAGACAGGGATCCTCATCGTACGAAAAACTGTTTTTT
TRBJ2-3 TRBV7-9 TRBD1 few CASSSASNTGESSDTQYF TGTGCCAGCAGCTCGGCATCTAACACAGGGGAGTCGTCAGATACGCAGTATTTT
TRBJ2-1 TRBV10-3 TRBD2 . CAIRGLEESYNEQFF TGTGCCATCAGGGGACTAGAGGAATCCTACAATGAGCAGTTCTTC
TRBJ1-2 TRBV10-2 . few CASSESSYGYTF TGCGCCAGCAGTGAGTCGTCTTATGGCTACACCTTC
TRBJ1-2 TRBV7-8 TRBD1 . CASSSTGGDYGYTF TGTGCCAGCAGCTCGACAGGGGGCGACTATGGCTACACCTTC
TRBJ1-5 TRBV19 TRBD1 . CASTPLVRGRNQPQHF TGTGCCAGTACACCCCTCGTAAGGGGGCGCAATCAGCCCCAGCATTTT
TRBJ2-4 TRBV9 TRBD2 . CASSTSGREDKNIQYF TGTGCCAGCAGCACTAGCGGGAGAGAGGACAAAAACATTCAGTACTTC
TRBJ1-5 TRBV27 . . CASSTPTDSNQPQHF TGTGCCAGCAGTACCCCGACAGACAGCAATCAGCCCCAGCATTTT
TRBJ1-1 TRBV28 . . CASSLAYVAFF TGTGCCAGCAGTTTAGCCTACGTGGCTTTCTTT
TRBJ1-1 TRBV6-2/TRBV6-3 . . CASSPPTQGWTEAFF TGTGCCAGCAGTCCACCAACTCAGGGTTGGACTGAAGCTTTCTTT
TRBJ2-5 TRBV10-3 TRBD1 . CAISDDRGQETQYF TGTGCCATCAGCGACGACAGGGGGCAAGAGACCCAGTACTTC
TRBJ2-1 TRBV9 TRBD1 . CASSVDRGEQFF TGTGCCAGCAGCGTCGACAGGGGTGAGCAGTTCTTC
TRBJ2-1 TRBV29-1 . . CSVDFYGEQFF TGCAGCGTTGATTTCTATGGTGAGCAGTTCTTC
TRBJ1-1 TRBV6-2/TRBV6-3 . . CASSYFEQGPSTEAFF TGTGCCAGCAGTTACTTTGAACAGGGTCCAAGCACTGAAGCTTTCTTT
TRBJ1-3 TRBV10-1 . . CASSPRVGGNTIYF TGCGCCAGCAGTCCCAGGGTGGGCGGAAACACCATATATTTT
TRBJ1-2 TRBV5-1 TRBD1 few CASSLQGANYGYTF TGCGCCAGCAGCTTGCAGGGGGCGAACTATGGCTACACCTTC
TRBJ1-4 TRBV5-1 . . CASSLALDRNEKLFF TGCGCCAGCAGCTTGGCCCTAGACCGAAATGAAAAACTGTTTTTT
TRBJ2-2 TRBV18 . . CASSLDGRLRAGELFF TGTGCCAGCTCACTAGACGGGCGTTTGAGGGCCGGGGAGCTGTTTTTT
TRBJ1-2 TRBV28 . few CASQGVGTRYTF TGTGCCAGCCAAGGAGTCGGTACGCGCTACACCTTC
TRBJ2-1 TRBV29-1 . . CSVGTELARNEQFF TGCAGCGTTGGCACGGAACTAGCACGGAATGAGCAGTTCTTC
TRBJ2-1 TRBV25-1 TRBD2 . CASSEWSASGSINNEQFF TGTGCCAGCAGTGAATGGTCGGCTAGCGGGAGTATAAATAATGAGCAGTTCTTC
TRBJ1-2 TRBV2 . . CASSVEGDGYTF TGTGCCAGCAGTGTAGAAGGGGATGGCTACACCTTC
TRBJ2-2 TRBV24-1 . . CATRKEVAGELFF TGTGCCACCCGAAAAGAGGTGGCCGGGGAGCTGTTTTTT
TRBJ2-1 TRBV10-1 . . CASSQGVAVYNEQFF TGCGCCAGCAGCCAGGGAGTAGCGGTGTACAATGAGCAGTTCTTC
TRBJ2-6 TRBV6-5 TRBD1 . CASSFGQARGANVLTF TGTGCCAGCAGTTTTGGACAGGCGAGGGGGGCCAACGTCCTGACTTTC
TRBJ2-5 TRBV7-3 TRBD2 . CASSSMGLAGETQYF TGTGCCAGCAGCTCGATGGGACTAGCGGGGGAGACCCAGTACTTC
TRBJ2-7 TRBV12-3/TRBV12-4 . . CASSLGRVSEQYF TGTGCCAGCAGTTTAGGGCGGGTCAGCGAGCAGTACTTC
TRBJ2-7 TRBV9 TRBD2 . CASSPSPGLGYEQYF TGTGCCAGCAGCCCTTCCCCGGGACTAGGCTACGAGCAGTACTTC
TRBJ2-2 TRBV10-1 TRBD2 . CASRRSSGNTGELFF TGCGCCAGCCGGAGGTCTAGCGGGAACACCGGGGAGCTGTTTTTT
TRBJ1-1 TRBV14 . . CASSQERGRGTEAFF TGTGCCAGCAGCCAAGAGAGAGGGAGGGGCACTGAAGCTTTCTTT
TRBJ2-1 TRBV5-1 TRBD1 . CASSPGQGGSEQFF TGCGCCAGCAGCCCCGGACAGGGGGGAAGTGAGCAGTTCTTC
TRBJ2-2 TRBV9 TRBD2 . CASSVAPGLASTGELFF TGTGCCAGCAGCGTAGCTCCGGGACTAGCGTCGACCGGGGAGCTGTTTTTT
TRBJ2-6 TRBV2 . once CASSDRPSSSGANVLTF TGTGCCAGCAGTGACAGGCCATCCTCCTCTGGGGCCAACGTCCTGACTTTC
TRBJ1-5 TRBV27 TRBD1 . CASSRSYRGQQPQHF TGTGCCAGCAGCCGCTCCTACAGGGGGCAGCAGCCCCAGCATTTT
TRBJ2-7 TRBV5-1 TRBD1 few CASSRDRVNSYEQYF TGCGCCAGCAGCCGGGACAGGGTGAACTCCTACGAGCAGTACTTC